The 10 T cell receptor beta chains below all came from one sample that was sequenced in a study of shared clonotypes between healthy human individuals. The repertoire was sequenced with immunoSEQ multiplex PCR; TCRdb's copy has only in-frame clones and lacks some. The sample has approximately 2.5 million clones; approximately 90% are singletons. Material for sequencing was naive CD4+ T cells sorted from blood. Stated subset: CD45RA+ positively selected. The source of these receptors is a young man in good health.

The V gene is TRBV11-2, the J gene TRBJ1-2; no definite D call. Germline CDR1 reads SGHAT; CDR2 reads FQNNGV. With 3 bases removed from V and 2 bases from J, the gap between germline ends came to 10 bases. The CDR3 is 14 amino acids. The CDR3 spells CASSLVDINYGYTF. Here the CDR3 DNA reads TGTGCCAGCAGCTTGGTCGACATCAACTATGGCTACACCTTC.

This sequence joins TRBV30 and TRBJ2-5; the D gene is possibly TRBD2 (5 bases). Germline V gene data show CDR1 as GTSNPN and CDR2 as SVGIG (reference sequence). V lost 6 bases, J lost 5 bases, and 13 bases lay in between. This CDR3 contains 12 residues. DNA of the CDR3: TGTGCCTGTGACCAGACGGGGGAGACCCAGTACTTC. Its protein product is CACDQTGETQYF.

The table lists this clone with a count of one. Relative to the germline gene, one junction end is altered; a read error may explain this. Other DNA sequences in this specimen translate into the identical CDR3. The chain combines TRBV7-9 with TRBJ2-5; no definite D call. The CDR3 contains 14 residues. CDR1 is SEHNR and CDR2 is FQNEAQ in the germline V gene (reference sequence). This chain's CDR3 is CASSLRLDQETQYF. The CDR3 nucleotides are TGTGCCAGCAGCTTAAGGCTAGACCAGGAGACCCAGTACTTC.

CDR3 in DNA: TGTGCCAGCAGCCCCCGACCGGGGCTCCACGAGCAGTACTTC. It encodes CASSPRPGLHEQYF. The rearrangement links TRBV5-4 to TRBJ2-7; D possibly matches TRBD1 or TRBD2 (5 bases each). Germline V gene data show CDR1 as SGHNT and CDR2 as YYREEE (reference sequence). This CDR3 contains 14 residues. Trimming pared 4 bases from V and 5 bases from J, leaving 16 bases between.

V and J are TRBV7-2 and TRBJ1-6; 12 nucleotides line up with TRBD1. From germline, CDR1 is SGHTA and CDR2 FQGNSA. There are 17 residues in the CDR3. V lost 1 base and J lost 8; bases outside the gene matches: 6. The CDR3 region has the DNA TGTGCCAGCAGCTTAGTGGGGACAGGGGGCCTGGATTCACCCCTCCACTTT. Its translation is CASSLVGTGGLDSPLHF.

A remark on this clone: Other DNA variants within this sample encode the same CDR3. The chain uses TRBV5-6 and TRBJ2-3, with D unclear. CDR3 length equals 11 residues. With 2 bases removed from V and 6 bases from J, the gap between germline ends came to 4 bases. Looked up from germline, CDR1 is SGHDT and CDR2 is YYEEEE. The CDR3 DNA follows: TGTGCCAGCAGCTTTGGGGATACGCAGTATTTT. Its translation: CASSFGDTQYF.

The V call is TRBV2, the J call TRBJ1-5; D not certain. CDR1 and CDR2 (germline): SNHLY, FYNNEI. V was trimmed by 6 bases and J by 0 bases, leaving 15 bases between them. This CDR3 is built from 16 residues. In DNA, the CDR3 is TGTGCCAGCAGGGGAGGGAAATCTAGTAGCAATCAGCCCCAGCATTTT. Amino acids: CASRGGKSSSNQPQHF. Drawing the rest from reference TRBV2 and TRBJ1-5, the complete variable domain is EPEVTQTPSHQVTQMGQEVILRCVPISNHLYFYWYRQILGQKVEFLVSFYNNEISEKSEIFDDQFSVERPDGSNFTLKIRSTKLEDSAMYFCASRGGKSSSNQPQHFGDGTRLSIL.

The rearrangement uses TRBV28 and TRBJ2-7; a possible D gene is TRBD1 (6 bases). The V gene lost 4 bases and the J gene lost 2 bases, with 15 bases spanning the gap. The CDR3 covers 15 residues. Germline values: CDR1 MDHEN, CDR2 SYDVKM. In DNA, the CDR3 is TGTGCCAGCAGTTCCCGCACAGGGTTGGCCTACGAGCAGTACTTC. Amino acids: CASSSRTGLAYEQYF. The variable domain in full, completed from reference TRBV28 and TRBJ2-7, reads DVKVTQSSRYLVKRTGEKVFLECVQDMDHENMFWYRQDPGLGLRLIYFSYDVKMKEKGDIPEGYSVSREKKERFSLILESASTNQTSMYLCASSSRTGLAYEQYFGPGTRLTVT.

The chain is built from TRBV6-1 and TRBJ1-2; no clear D. Germline V lookup: CDR1 MNHNS, CDR2 SASEGT. The CDR3 extends over 18 amino acids. V was trimmed by 2 bases and J by 6 bases, leaving 25 bases between them. CDR3 nucleotide sequence: TGTGCCAGCAGTGAACAGTGGATGTCAGGTTGGGGAGGAAATGGCTACACCTTC. As protein: CASSEQWMSGWGGNGYTF.

The rearrangement joins TRBV6-4 to TRBJ1-5; 7 positions agree with TRBD1. After removal of 3 bases from V and 2 bases from J, the junction contained 4 bases not matched to a gene. CDR3 size: 15 residues. Looked up from germline, CDR1 is MRHNA and CDR2 is SNTAGT. The CDR3 protein is CASSEAGTGNQPQHF. Written as DNA, the CDR3 is TGTGCCAGCAGTGAGGCCGGGACAGGCAATCAGCCCCAGCATTTT.